The 7 T cell receptor beta chains given below trace back to one sample, sequenced in a study of response to subunit inactivated influenza vaccine. TCRdb re-derived calls from the RT-PCR reads in MiXCR, one entry per CDR3 protein. The sample includes a few hundred thousand distinct CDR3 sequences, roughly 10% seen only once; the top ten take about 11%. Separately, the same data were catalogued under a study of T cells expressing NK-cell markers. That study reports: 5'RACE template switching built TCR beta cDNA with unique molecular identifiers.

The sequences come from PBMCs from blood, collected on the day of vaccination. The source of these receptors is a man aged 50 or older who received an inactivated influenza vaccine.

V and J are TRBV7-6 and TRBJ2-5; D uncertain. This CDR3 has 14 amino acids. V was cut by 4 bases and J by 4 bases, with 13 bases left in between. Germline V CDR1 and CDR2: SGHVS, FNYEAQ. CDR3 residues: CASSSPYPGETQYF. As DNA, the CDR3 is TGTGCCAGCAGCTCCCCCTACCCTGGAGAGACCCAGTACTTC.

This clonotype was seen ten or more times. This chain links TRBV7-9 with TRBJ2-1; possible D gene TRBD2, 5 bases. This CDR3 is built from 13 residues. In germline, CDR1 is SEHNR, CDR2 FQNEAQ (reference sequence). V gave up 5 bases and J gave up 9 bases, with 14 bases separating them. The CDR3 sequence: CASSATSLGEQFF. In nucleotides, the CDR3 is TGTGCCAGCAGCGCAACTAGTCTTGGTGAGCAGTTCTTC.

This clonotype was observed a handful of times. J is TRBJ2-1 and V is TRBV18, with 9 positions matching TRBD1. The CDR3 is 15 amino acids. Per the germline V gene, CDR1 is KGHSH and CDR2 is LQKENI. V shed 2 bases, J shed 5 bases, and the junction held 4 bases outside the gene matches. The CDR3 DNA reads as TGTGCCAGCTCACCAGGACAGGGGCTAAACAATGAGCAGTTCTTC. Residues: CASSPGQGLNNEQFF.

The rearrangement links TRBV6-2 or TRBV6-3 to TRBJ1-5; 10 nucleotides match TRBD1. The CDR3 is 14 residues long. The germline gives CDR1 MNHEY, CDR2 SVGEGT. The ends lost 7 bases at V and 6 bases at J; junction bases unmatched: 6. CDR3 amino acids: CASNFRDRGQPQHF. For the CDR3, the DNA is TGTGCCAGCAATTTCCGGGACAGGGGTCAGCCCCAGCATTTT.

In its sample, this clonotype was seen a few times. CDR3 region: CASSLKRGQETQYF. The CDR3 nucleotides are TGTGCCAGCAGCTTAAAAAGGGGCCAAGAGACCCAGTACTTC. V and J are TRBV7-2 and TRBJ2-5; D might be TRBD1 (5 bases). The V gene's germline CDR1 is SGHTA and CDR2 FQGNSA. This CDR3 contains 14 residues. V lost 2 bases, J lost 1 base, and 8 bases lay in between.

This chain joins TRBV7-8 and TRBJ2-1; weak D call: TRBD2 (5 bases). CDR1 SGHVS and CDR2 FQNEAQ come from the germline V gene. The length of the CDR3 is 15 residues. V was shortened by 4 bases and J by 3 bases, with 13 bases between the two germline ends. The CDR3 protein is CASSSEWRVYNEQFF. DNA for the CDR3: TGTGCCAGCAGCTCGGAGTGGCGGGTCTACAATGAGCAGTTCTTC.

The rearrangement links TRBV5-1 to TRBJ1-5, with no clear D. V was cut by 0 bases and J by 7 bases, with 17 bases left in between. The germline V gene encodes CDR1 SGHRS and CDR2 YFSETQ. This CDR3 spans 16 amino acids. CDR3 sequence: CASSLGPIGGSQPQHF. CDR3 nucleotides: TGCGCCAGCAGCTTGGGTCCCATCGGTGGGAGCCAGCCCCAGCATTTT.